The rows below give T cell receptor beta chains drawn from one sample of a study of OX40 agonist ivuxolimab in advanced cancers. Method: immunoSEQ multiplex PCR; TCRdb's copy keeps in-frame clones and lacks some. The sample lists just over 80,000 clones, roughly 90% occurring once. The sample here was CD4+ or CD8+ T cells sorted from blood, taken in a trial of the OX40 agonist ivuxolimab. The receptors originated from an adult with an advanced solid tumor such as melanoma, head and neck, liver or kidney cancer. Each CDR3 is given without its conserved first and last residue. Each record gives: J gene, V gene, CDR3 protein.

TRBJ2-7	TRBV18	ASSPQGHEQY
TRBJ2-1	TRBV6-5	ASSSPQTGENHEQF
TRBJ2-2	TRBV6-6	ASTRATGELF
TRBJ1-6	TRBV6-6	ASSYSAVSPLH
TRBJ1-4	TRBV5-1	ASSLAAEREKLF
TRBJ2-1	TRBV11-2	ASISPGRHNEQF
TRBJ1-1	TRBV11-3	ASSRGGTEAF
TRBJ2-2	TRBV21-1	ASSKGVRDTGELF
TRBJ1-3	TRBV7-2	ASSLVGELISGNTIY
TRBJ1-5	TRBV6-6	ASSYSSQSSNQPQH
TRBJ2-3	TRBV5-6	ASSGLAGETQY
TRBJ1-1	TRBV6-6	ASSYRGGFEAF
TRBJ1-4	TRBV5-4	ASSLGGRDEKLF
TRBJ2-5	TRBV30	AWSVRRGTSGRETQY
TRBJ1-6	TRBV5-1	ASKKEGVGANNSPLH
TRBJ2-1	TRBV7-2	ASSLTTSGGAFNEQF
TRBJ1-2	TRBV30	AWSVVGGYT
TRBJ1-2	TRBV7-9	ASSPEEFSAT
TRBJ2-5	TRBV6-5	ASSYLETQETQY
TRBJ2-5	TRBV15	ATSRAPSGAGEETQY
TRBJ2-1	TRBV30	AWTDRGPYNEQF
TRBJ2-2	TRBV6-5	ASSRPNTGELF
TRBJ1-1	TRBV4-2	ASIQGLGRNTEAF
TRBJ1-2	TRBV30	AWSPPLDRPRYGYT
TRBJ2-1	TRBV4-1	ASSQGAGSFEQF
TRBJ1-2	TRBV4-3	ASSPQVNPLGYGYT